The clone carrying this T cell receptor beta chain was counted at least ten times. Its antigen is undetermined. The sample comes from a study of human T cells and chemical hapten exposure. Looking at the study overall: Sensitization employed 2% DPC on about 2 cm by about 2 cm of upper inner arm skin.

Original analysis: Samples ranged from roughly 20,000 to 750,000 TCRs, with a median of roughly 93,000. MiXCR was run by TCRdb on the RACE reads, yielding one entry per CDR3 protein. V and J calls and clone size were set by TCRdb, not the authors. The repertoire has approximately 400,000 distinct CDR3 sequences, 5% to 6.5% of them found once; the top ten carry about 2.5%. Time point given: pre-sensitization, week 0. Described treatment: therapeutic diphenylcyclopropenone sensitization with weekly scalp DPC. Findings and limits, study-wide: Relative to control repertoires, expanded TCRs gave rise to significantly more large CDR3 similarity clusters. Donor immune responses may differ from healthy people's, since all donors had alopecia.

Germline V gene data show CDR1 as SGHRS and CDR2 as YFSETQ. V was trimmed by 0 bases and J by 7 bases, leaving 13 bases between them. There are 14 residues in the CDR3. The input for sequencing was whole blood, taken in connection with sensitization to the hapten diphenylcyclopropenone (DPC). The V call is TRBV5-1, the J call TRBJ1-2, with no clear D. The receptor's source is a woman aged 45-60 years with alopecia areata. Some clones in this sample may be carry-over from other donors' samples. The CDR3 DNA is TGCGCCAGCAGCTTGGGACAAGTCCTGGGTGGCTACACCTTC. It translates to CASSLGQVLGGYTF. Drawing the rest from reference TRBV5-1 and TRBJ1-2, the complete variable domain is KAGVTQTPRYLIKTRGQQVTLSCSPISGHRSVSWYQQTPGQGLQFLFEYFSETQRNKGNFPGRFSGRQFSNSRSEMNVSTLELGDSALYLCASSLGQVLGGYTFGSGTRLTVV.